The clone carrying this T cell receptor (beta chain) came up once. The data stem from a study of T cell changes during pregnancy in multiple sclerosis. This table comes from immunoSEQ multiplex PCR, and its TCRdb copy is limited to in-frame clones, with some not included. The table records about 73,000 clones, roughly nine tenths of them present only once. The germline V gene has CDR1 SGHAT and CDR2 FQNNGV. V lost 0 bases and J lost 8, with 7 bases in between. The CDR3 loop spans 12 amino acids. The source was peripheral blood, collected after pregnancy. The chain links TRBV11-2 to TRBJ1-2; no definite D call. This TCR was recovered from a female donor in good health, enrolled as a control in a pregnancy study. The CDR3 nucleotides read TGTGCCAGCAGCTTAGATCGGGTCGGCTACACCTTC. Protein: CASSLDRVGYTF.